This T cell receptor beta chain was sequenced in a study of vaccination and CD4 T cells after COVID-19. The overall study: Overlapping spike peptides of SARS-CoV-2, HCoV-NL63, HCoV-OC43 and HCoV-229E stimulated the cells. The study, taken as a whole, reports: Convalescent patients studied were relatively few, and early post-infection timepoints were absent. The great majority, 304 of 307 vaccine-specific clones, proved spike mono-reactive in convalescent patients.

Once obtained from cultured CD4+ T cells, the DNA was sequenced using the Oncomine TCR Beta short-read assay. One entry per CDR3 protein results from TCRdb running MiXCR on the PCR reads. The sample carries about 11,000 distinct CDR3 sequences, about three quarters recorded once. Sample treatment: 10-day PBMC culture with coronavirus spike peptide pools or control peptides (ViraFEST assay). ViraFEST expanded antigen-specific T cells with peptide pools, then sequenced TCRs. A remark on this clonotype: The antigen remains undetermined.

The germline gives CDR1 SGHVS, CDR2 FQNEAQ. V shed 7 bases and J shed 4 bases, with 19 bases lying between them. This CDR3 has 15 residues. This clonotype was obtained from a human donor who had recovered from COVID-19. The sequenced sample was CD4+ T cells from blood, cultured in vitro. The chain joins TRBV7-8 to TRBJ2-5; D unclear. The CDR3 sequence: CASTHLSPERETQYF. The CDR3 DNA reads TGTGCCAGCACCCATCTATCTCCGGAGAGAGAGACCCAGTACTTC.